The 18 T cell receptor beta chains below were found in one sample sequenced in a study of PD-1 blockade in classical Hodgkin lymphoma. Sequenced by immunoSEQ multiplex PCR; TCRdb stores in-frame clones only, minus some. The repertoire consists of fewer than 35,000 clones, with more than 85% occurring once and the leading ten covering 0.25% to 0.35%. Stated time point: cycle 4 day 1 (C4D1), after more than five weeks of nivolumab. There was relapse after autologous stem cell transplantation in every patient, and there was variation in brentuximab vedotin exposure. The authors purified CD4+ T cells from thawed PBMCs by magnetic negative selection. Sequencing was performed on CD4+ T cells from blood, taken before the fourth cycle of nivolumab. The origin of the receptors is a human donor with classical Hodgkin lymphoma.

The chain joins TRBV27 to TRBJ1-2; unclear D gene. V lost 3 bases and J 8 bases, leaving 16 bases between the germline ends. The CDR3 spans 14 residues. Germline V gene sequence: CDR1 MNHEY, CDR2 SMNVEV (reference sequence). The DNA for the CDR3 is TGTGCCAGCAGTTTTCAAAACAGCCTGAGGGGCTACACCTTC. Translating it yields CASSFQNSLRGYTF.

This chain joins TRBV9 and TRBJ2-1; D ambiguous. Trimming took 4 bases from V and 6 from J, leaving 14 bases between them. The CDR3 contains 14 residues. CDR1 and CDR2 (germline): SGDLS, YYNGEE. The CDR3: CASSILGSRNEQFF. In DNA, the CDR3 is TGTGCCAGCAGCATCCTAGGATCCCGCAATGAGCAGTTCTTC.

The genes are TRBV11-2 and TRBJ2-7; TRBD1 aligns across 8 bases. This CDR3 spans 16 amino acids. Per germline, CDR1 SGHAT and CDR2 FQNNGV. V was clipped by 5 bases and J by 2 bases; unmatched bases: 11. The CDR3 is CASSPARTGQTYEQYF. CDR3 in DNA: TGTGCCAGCAGCCCCGCCCGGACAGGGCAAACCTACGAGCAGTACTTC.

The chain is built from TRBV27 and TRBJ2-7; D may be TRBD1 (5 bases). Germline V gives CDR1 MNHEY, CDR2 SMNVEV (reference sequence). Trimming cost V 2 bases and J 3 bases, with 17 bases left between them. The CDR3 is 16 residues long. The CDR3 DNA is TGTGCCAGCAGTTTAGCGGCGCAGGGAATAAACTACGAGCAGTACTTC. Encoded protein: CASSLAAQGINYEQYF.

CDR3 nucleotides: TGCGCCAGCAGTGAGTCGAAGACAGGGGCGTCCTACGAGCAGTACTTC. This gives the protein CASSESKTGASYEQYF. This rearrangement joins TRBV10-1 to TRBJ2-7, with TRBD1 matching over 8 bases. The CDR3 is 16 residues long. The germline gives CDR1 WNHNN, CDR2 SYGVQD (reference sequence). The junction had 5 bases not matched to a gene; V was cut back by 0 bases and J by 1 base.

The V gene is TRBV4-1, the J gene TRBJ2-7; D could derive from TRBD1 or TRBD2 (5 bases each). Deletions cut 2 bases from V and 4 bases from J, with 18 bases between. Germline CDR1 reads MGHRA; CDR2 reads YSYEKL. The CDR3 runs to 16 residues. This CDR3 is CASSQPREGRPYEQYF. As DNA, the CDR3 is TGCGCCAGCAGCCAACCCCGTGAGGGGCGGCCTTACGAGCAGTACTTC.

V is TRBV7-9 and J is TRBJ2-7, with D possibly called TRBD1 or TRBD2 (5 bases each). Germline V gene sequence: CDR1 SEHNR, CDR2 FQNEAQ (reference sequence). V was pared by 4 bases and J by 3 bases, with 10 bases between. The CDR3 spans 13 residues. CDR3 sequence reads: CASSSRGNYEQYF. The CDR3 bases are TGTGCCAGCAGCTCCCGGGGCAACTACGAGCAGTACTTC.

The chain recombines TRBV27 with TRBJ2-3; 11 bases map to TRBD2. With V trimmed by 4 bases and J by 2 bases, 11 bases remained unmatched. The CDR3 covers 18 residues. Germline V gene lookup returns CDR1 MNHEY and CDR2 SMNVEV (reference sequence). For the CDR3, the DNA is TGTGCCAGCAGTTCGCAAAAATTGGGACTAGCGGCCACAGATACGCAGTATTTT. It specifies CASSSQKLGLAATDTQYF.

Here the CDR3 reads CASRDRVWDEKLFF. The CDR3 bases are TGTGCCAGCAGGGACAGGGTGTGGGATGAAAAACTGTTTTTT. The chain couples TRBV6-1 to TRBJ1-4; TRBD1 agrees at 8 bases. Germline CDR1 is MNHNS and CDR2 is SASEGT. This CDR3 region has 14 residues. V lost 6 bases, J lost 6 bases, and 6 bases stayed unmatched.

The gene calls are TRBV21-1 and TRBJ2-6; the table's D call, TRBD1, has no DNA check behind it. TRBV21-1 constitutes a pseudogene. The length of the CDR3 is 18 residues. This CDR3 reads CASGHKGQVVSGANVLTF. CDR3 coding DNA: TGTGCCAGCGGACATAAGGGACAGGTTGTTTCTGGGGCCAACGTCCTGACTTTC.

The V gene is TRBV18, the J gene TRBJ2-3, with D perhaps TRBD1 (5 bases). CDR1 and CDR2 (germline): KGHSH, LQKENI. The CDR3 runs to 15 residues. V lost 5 bases and J lost 3, with 15 bases in between. CDR3 protein: CASSLQARWTDTQYF. CDR3 nucleotide sequence: TGTGCCAGCTCATTACAGGCCCGGTGGACAGATACGCAGTATTTT.

The chain carries TRBV5-1 and TRBJ1-4; D ambiguous. The CDR3 consists of 16 residues. Germline V gene lookup returns CDR1 SGHRS and CDR2 YFSETQ. V was clipped by 1 base and J by 0 bases, with 10 bases between them. The CDR3 protein is CASSLSGPSTNEKLFF. The CDR3 bases are TGCGCCAGCAGCTTGAGTGGGCCCTCAACTAATGAAAAACTGTTTTTT.

This sequence joins TRBV28 and TRBJ1-3, with a weak D call TRBD1 (5 bases). V lost 6 bases and J 4 bases, leaving 13 bases between the germline ends. Per germline, CDR1 MDHEN and CDR2 SYDVKM. The CDR3 loop spans 14 amino acids. The CDR3 DNA follows: TGTGCCAGCAGGATCAGGGCTACAGGAAACACCATATATTTT. Protein: CASRIRATGNTIYF.

This clone is a singleton in its sample. This chain links TRBV27 with TRBJ2-5; D is unclear. In germline, CDR1 is MNHEY, CDR2 SMNVEV (reference sequence). The CDR3 extends over 13 amino acids. V lost 5 bases and J lost 0, with 7 bases in between. The chain's CDR3 is CASSIIDQETQYF. In DNA form, the CDR3 reads TGTGCCAGCAGTATCATTGACCAAGAGACCCAGTACTTC.

The sample holds one count of this clone. The J gene is TRBJ2-6, the V gene TRBV6-4; D uncertain. The CDR3 is 19 residues long. Trimming removed 2 bases from V and 0 bases from J, with 17 bases in between. Germline-derived CDR1 and CDR2 are MRHNA and SNTAGT. The DNA of the CDR3 is TGTGCCAGCAGTGACCCCCTGGCTTTTCACTTCTCTGGGGCCAACGTCCTGACTTTC. The encoded protein is CASSDPLAFHFSGANVLTF.

The V call is TRBV4-1, the J call TRBJ2-2, with TRBD2 identical over 10 bases. Germline-derived CDR1 and CDR2 are MGHRA and YSYEKL. This CDR3 contains 18 residues. V dropped 4 bases and J dropped 7; count of bases not matched to a gene: 15. In DNA, the CDR3 is TGCGCCAGCAGCCCAAGGGGGCCGAGCGGGAGGGGTAGCGGGGAGCTGTTTTTT. It is translated as CASSPRGPSGRGSGELFF.

The CDR3 DNA reads as TGTGCCAGCAGTTCTGGGGCCCTAACTGCAACTAATGAAAAACTGTTTTTT. This sequence encodes CASSSGALTATNEKLFF. J is TRBJ1-4 and V is TRBV28; D perhaps matches TRBD1 (5 bases). V lost 4 bases and J lost 0, with 15 bases in between. Germline CDR1 MDHEN, CDR2 SYDVKM. The CDR3 is 17 amino acids.

The rearrangement joins TRBV5-5 to TRBJ2-6, with D perhaps matching TRBD1 (5 bases). The CDR3 consists of 19 residues. V was clipped by 0 bases and J by 0 bases, with 16 bases between them. Germline loops: CDR1 SGHKS, CDR2 YYEKEE (reference sequence). CDR3 protein: CASSLDATDRTSGANVLTF. The CDR3 DNA is TGTGCCAGCAGCTTGGATGCAACAGACAGAACCTCTGGGGCCAACGTCCTGACTTTC.